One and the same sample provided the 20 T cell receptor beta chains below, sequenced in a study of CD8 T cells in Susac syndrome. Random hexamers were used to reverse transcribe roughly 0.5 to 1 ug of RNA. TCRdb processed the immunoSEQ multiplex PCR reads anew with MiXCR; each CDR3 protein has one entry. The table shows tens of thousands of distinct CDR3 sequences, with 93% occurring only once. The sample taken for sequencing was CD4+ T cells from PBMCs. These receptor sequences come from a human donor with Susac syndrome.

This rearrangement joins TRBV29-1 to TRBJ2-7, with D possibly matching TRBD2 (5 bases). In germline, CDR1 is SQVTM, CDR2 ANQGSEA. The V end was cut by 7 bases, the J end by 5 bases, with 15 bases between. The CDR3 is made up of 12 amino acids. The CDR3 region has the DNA TGCAGCGCTGGGCTAGCTTACAACGAGCAGTACTTC. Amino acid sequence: CSAGLAYNEQYF.

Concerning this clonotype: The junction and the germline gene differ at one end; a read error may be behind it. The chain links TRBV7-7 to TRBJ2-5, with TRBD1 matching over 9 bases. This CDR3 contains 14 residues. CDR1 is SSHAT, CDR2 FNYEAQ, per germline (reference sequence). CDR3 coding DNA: TGTGCTAGCAGCTCACAGACAGGGGGGGAGACCCAGTACTTC. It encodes CASSSQTGGETQYF.

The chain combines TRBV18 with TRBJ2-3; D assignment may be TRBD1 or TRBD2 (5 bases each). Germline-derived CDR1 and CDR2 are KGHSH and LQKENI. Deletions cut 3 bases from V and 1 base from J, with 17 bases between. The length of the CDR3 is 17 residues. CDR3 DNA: TGTGCCAGCTCACCCGCATCGGGGAGCAGGGGCACAGATACGCAGTATTTT. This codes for CASSPASGSRGTDTQYF.

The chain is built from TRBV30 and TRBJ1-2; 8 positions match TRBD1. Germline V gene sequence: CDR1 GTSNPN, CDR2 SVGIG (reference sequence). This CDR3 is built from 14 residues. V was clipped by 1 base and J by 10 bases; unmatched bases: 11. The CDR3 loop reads CAWSDGTGSSFYTF. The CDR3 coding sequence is TGTGCCTGGAGTGACGGGACAGGATCCAGTTTCTACACCTTC.

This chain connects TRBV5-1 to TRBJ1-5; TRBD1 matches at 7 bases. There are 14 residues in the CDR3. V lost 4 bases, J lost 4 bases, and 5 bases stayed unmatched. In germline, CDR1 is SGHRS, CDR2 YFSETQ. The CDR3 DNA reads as TGCGCCAGCAGCATAGGGACAGCAAATCAGCCCCAGCATTTT. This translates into CASSIGTANQPQHF.

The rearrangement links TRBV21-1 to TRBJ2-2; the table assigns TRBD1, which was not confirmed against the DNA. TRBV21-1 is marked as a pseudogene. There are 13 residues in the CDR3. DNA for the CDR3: TGTGCCACCGGGGCGGTGAACACCGGGGAGCTGTTTTTT. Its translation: CATGAVNTGELFF.

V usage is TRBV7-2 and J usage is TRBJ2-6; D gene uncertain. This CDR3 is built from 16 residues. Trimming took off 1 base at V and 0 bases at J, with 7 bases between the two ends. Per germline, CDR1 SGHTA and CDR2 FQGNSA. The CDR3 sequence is CASSLDYSSGANVLTF. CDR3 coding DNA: TGTGCCAGCAGCTTAGACTACAGCTCTGGGGCCAACGTCCTGACTTTC.

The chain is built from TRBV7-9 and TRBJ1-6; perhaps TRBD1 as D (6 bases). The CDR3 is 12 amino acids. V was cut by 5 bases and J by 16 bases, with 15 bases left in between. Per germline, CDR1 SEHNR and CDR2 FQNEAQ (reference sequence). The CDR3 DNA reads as TGTGCCAGCAGCCAACAGGGCCTCTCTCTCCACTTT. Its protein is CASSQQGLSLHF.

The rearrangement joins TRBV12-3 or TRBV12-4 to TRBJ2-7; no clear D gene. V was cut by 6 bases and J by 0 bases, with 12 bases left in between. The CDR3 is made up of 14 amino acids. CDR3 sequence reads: CASRAQGISYEQYF. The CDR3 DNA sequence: TGTGCCAGCAGAGCCCAAGGGATCTCCTACGAGCAGTACTTC.

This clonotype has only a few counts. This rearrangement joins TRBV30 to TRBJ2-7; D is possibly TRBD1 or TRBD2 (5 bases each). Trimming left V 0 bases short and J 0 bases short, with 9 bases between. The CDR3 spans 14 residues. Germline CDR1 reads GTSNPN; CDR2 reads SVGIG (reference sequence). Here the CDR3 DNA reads TGTGCCTGGAGTGTACGGGGCCTCTCCTACGAGCAGTACTTC. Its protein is CAWSVRGLSYEQYF.

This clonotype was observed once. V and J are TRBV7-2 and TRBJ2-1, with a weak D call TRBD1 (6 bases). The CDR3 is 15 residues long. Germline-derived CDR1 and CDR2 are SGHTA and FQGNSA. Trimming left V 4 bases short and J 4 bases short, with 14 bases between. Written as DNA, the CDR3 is TGTGCCAGCAGCTCCCTGGGGGCTTTATACAATGAGCAGTTCTTC. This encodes CASSSLGALYNEQFF.

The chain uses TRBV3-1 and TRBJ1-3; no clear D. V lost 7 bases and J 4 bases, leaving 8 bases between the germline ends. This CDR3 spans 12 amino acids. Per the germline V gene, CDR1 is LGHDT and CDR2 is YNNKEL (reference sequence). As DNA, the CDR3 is TGTGCCAGCAAAAGTTCAGGAAACACCATATATTTT. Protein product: CASKSSGNTIYF.

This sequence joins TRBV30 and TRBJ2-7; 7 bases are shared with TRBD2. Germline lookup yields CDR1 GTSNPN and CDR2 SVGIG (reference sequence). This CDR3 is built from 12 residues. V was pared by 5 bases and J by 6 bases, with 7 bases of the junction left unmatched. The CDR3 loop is CAWGLGPGEQYF. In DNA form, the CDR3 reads TGTGCCTGGGGACTAGGACCGGGCGAGCAGTACTTC. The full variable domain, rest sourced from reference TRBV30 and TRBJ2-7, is SQTIHQWPATLVQPVGSPLSLECTVEGTSNPNLYWYRQAAGRGLQLLFYSVGIGQISSEVPQNLSASRPQDRQFILSSKKLLLSDSGFYLCAWGLGPGEQYFGPGTRLTVT.

The CDR3 DNA sequence: TGTGCCACCAAATCTAGCGGGGGAAACAATGAGCAGTTCTTC. Amino acid sequence: CATKSSGGNNEQFF. The rearrangement joins TRBV6-2 or TRBV6-3 to TRBJ2-1, with 10 nucleotides matching TRBD2. Germline V lookup: CDR1 MNHEY, CDR2 SVGEGT. This CDR3 is 14 amino acids long. J lost 5 bases, V lost 10 bases, and 8 bases had no gene match.

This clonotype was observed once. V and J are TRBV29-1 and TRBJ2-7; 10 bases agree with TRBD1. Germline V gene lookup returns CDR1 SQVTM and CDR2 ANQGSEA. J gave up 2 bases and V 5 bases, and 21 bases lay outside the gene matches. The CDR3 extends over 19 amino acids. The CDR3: CSVLGTGALRWGVAYEQYF. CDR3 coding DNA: TGCAGCGTTCTTGGGACAGGGGCCCTCAGGTGGGGGGTTGCCTACGAGCAGTACTTC.

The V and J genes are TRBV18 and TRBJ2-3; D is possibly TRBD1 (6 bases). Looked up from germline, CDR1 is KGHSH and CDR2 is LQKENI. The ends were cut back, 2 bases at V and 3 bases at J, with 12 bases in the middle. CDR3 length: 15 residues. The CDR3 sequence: CASSPGRDKTDTQYF. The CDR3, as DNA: TGTGCCAGCTCACCAGGCAGGGACAAAACAGATACGCAGTATTTT.

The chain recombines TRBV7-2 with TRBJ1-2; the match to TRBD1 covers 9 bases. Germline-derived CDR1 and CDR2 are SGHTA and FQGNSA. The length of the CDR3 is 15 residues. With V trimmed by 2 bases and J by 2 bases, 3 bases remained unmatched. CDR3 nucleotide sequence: TGTGCCAGCAGCTTAACAGGGGGCGAGAACTATGGCTACACCTTC. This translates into CASSLTGGENYGYTF.

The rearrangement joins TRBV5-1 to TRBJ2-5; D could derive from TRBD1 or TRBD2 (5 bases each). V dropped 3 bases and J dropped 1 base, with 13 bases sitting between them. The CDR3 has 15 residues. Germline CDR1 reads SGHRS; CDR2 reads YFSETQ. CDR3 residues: CASSSTGTTQETQYF. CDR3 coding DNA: TGCGCCAGCAGCTCGACCGGGACCACCCAAGAGACCCAGTACTTC. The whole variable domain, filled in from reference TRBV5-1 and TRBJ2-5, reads KAGVTQTPRYLIKTRGQQVTLSCSPISGHRSVSWYQQTPGQGLQFLFEYFSETQRNKGNFPGRFSGRQFSNSRSEMNVSTLELGDSALYLCASSSTGTTQETQYFGPGTRLLVL.

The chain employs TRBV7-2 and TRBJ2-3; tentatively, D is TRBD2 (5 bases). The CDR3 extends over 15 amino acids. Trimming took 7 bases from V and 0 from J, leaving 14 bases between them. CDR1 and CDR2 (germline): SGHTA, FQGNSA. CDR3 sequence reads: CASTVWGDSTDTQYF. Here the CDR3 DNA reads TGTGCCAGCACCGTATGGGGAGACAGCACAGATACGCAGTATTTT.

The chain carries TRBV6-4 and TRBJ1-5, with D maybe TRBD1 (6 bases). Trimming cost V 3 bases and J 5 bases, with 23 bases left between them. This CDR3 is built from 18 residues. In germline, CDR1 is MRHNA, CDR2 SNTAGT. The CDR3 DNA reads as TGTGCCAGCAGTGATTCCCCAGGGGCCCTCCTAATGTATCAGCCCCAGCATTTT. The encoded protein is CASSDSPGALLMYQPQHF.